This T cell receptor (beta chain) was identified in a study of CXCR3-negative and CXCR3-positive naive CD8 T cells. UMI-tagged TRB cDNA libraries were built via 5' RACE. No DNA is given; TCRdb re-called the 5' RACE reads and lists each CDR3 protein once. This sample carries some 50,000 distinct CDR3 sequences, with more than 1.3% going to the ten biggest clones. Subsets of CD8+ T cells were each sorted in triplicate at approximately 300,000 cells apiece. Within the CD8+ T cell compartment, naive cells were CD45RO-CCR7+CD27+CD95-. Sequencing was carried out using naive CXCR3- CD8+ T cells from blood. Sample subset: CD45RO-CCR7+CD27+CD95- naive CD8+ T cells lacking CXCR3 (TNR3-). This receptor was obtained from a human donor in good health. Some clones in this sample may be carry-over from other donors' samples.

The CDR3 here is CASSLSRPDTQYF. The rearrangement joins TRBV5-1 to TRBJ2-3. Germline V CDR1 and CDR2: SGHRS, YFSETQ. There are 13 residues in the CDR3. Drawing the rest from reference TRBV5-1 and TRBJ2-3, the complete variable domain is KAGVTQTPRYLIKTRGQQVTLSCSPISGHRSVSWYQQTPGQGLQFLFEYFSETQRNKGNFPGRFSGRQFSNSRSEMNVSTLELGDSALYLCASSLSRPDTQYFGPGTRLTVL.